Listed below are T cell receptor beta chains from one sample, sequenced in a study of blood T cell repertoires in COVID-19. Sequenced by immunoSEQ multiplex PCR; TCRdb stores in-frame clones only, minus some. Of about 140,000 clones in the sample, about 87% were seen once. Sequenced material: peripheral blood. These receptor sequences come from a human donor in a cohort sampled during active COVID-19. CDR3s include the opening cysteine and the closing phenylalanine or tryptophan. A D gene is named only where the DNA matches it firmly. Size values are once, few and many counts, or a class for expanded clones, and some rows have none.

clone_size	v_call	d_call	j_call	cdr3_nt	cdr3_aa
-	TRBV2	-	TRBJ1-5	TGTGCCAGCACCCGTGAGCAGCCCCAGCATTTT	CASTREQPQHF
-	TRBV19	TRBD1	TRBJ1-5	TGTGCCAGTAGTATAGATCCGAGGGGGCAAGGTCAGCCCCAGCATTTT	CASSIDPRGQGQPQHF
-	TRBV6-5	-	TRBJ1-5	TGTGCCAGCAACCTACAGGGAGATCAGCCCCAGCATTTT	CASNLQGDQPQHF
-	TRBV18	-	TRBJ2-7	TGTGCCAGCTCACCACCGAGCGTTACCTACGAGCAGTACTTC	CASSPPSVTYEQYF
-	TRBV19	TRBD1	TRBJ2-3	TGTGCCAGTAGTCCCGGGACAGGGGCAGATACGCAGTATTTT	CASSPGTGADTQYF
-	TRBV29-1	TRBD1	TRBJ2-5	TGCAGCGTTGATCCCTCGAGGGGGCGCGGGGAGACCCAGTACTTC	CSVDPSRGRGETQYF
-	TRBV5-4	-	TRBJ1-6	TGTGCCAGCAGCCCGGGGGGGCAGGAATCACCCCTCCACTTT	CASSPGGQESPLHF
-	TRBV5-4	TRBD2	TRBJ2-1	TGTGCCAGCAGCTTGCGGTCTAGCGGGGCCTACAATGAGCAGTTCTTC	CASSLRSSGAYNEQFF
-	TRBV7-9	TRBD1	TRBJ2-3	TGTGCCAGCAGCCCTCGACAGGGGGCAATCACAGATACGCAGTATTTT	CASSPRQGAITDTQYF
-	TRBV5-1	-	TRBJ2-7	TGCGCCAGCAGCGCCGTAACAGGGAGCTCCTACGAGCAGTACTTC	CASSAVTGSSYEQYF
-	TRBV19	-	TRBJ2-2	TGTGCCAGTAGTATGTGGGCAGCGAACACCGGGGAGCTGTTTTTT	CASSMWAANTGELFF
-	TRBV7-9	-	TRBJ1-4	TGTGCCAGCAGCCTAGACAGGACCGCAACTAATGAAAAACTGTTTTTT	CASSLDRTATNEKLFF
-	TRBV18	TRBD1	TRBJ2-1	TGTGCCAGCTCACCACTTAGAACCGCCACAGGGGGACACAATGAGCAGTTCTTC	CASSPLRTATGGHNEQFF
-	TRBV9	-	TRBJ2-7	TGTGCCAGCAGCGCAGGAACTAGTCAGGTCGACGAGCAGTACTTC	CASSAGTSQVDEQYF
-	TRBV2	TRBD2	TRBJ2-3	TGTGCCAGCAGTCTCATAAGGCCTAGCGGTCTTGATACGCAGTATTTT	CASSLIRPSGLDTQYF
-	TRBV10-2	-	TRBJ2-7	TGCGCCAGCAGTGACCCGCGGAAGGGCGGGTACGAGCAGTACTTC	CASSDPRKGGYEQYF
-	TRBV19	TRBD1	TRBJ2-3	TGTGCCAGTCCTAATCAGTCCGGGACAGGGGGTCTACCAGATACGCAGTATTTT	CASPNQSGTGGLPDTQYF
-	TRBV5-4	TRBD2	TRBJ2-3	TGTGCCAGCAGCTTGGCGACTAGCGGGGGGTGGACGCAGTATTTT	CASSLATSGGWTQYF
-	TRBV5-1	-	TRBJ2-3	TGCGCCAGCAGCTTGGCCAACTATGAGGCAGATACGCAGTATTTT	CASSLANYEADTQYF
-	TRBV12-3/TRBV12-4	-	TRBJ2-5	TGTGCCAGCAGTTTGCGGAACCAAGAGACCCAGTACTTC	CASSLRNQETQYF
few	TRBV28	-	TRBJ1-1	TGTGCCAGCAGTTCCCGGACTGGAGAAGCTTTCTTT	CASSSRTGEAFF
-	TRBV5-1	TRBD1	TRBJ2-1	TGCGCCAGCAGCTCCGGGACAGGTAACAATGAGCAGTTCTTC	CASSSGTGNNEQFF
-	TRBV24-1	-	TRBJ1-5	TGTGCCACCCTTGGGCTATTGGGGCCCCAGCATTTT	CATLGLLGPQHF
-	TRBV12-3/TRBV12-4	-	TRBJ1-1	TGTGCCAGCAGTTTCAGTCAGGTCACTGAAGCTTTCTTT	CASSFSQVTEAFF
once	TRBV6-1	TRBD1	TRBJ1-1	TGTGCCAGCAGTGAAAGACAGGGGAGCACTGAAGCTTTCTTT	CASSERQGSTEAFF
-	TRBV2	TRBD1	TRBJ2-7	TGTGCCAGCAGCCCCCGGGACAGGGTTTACGAGCAGTACTTC	CASSPRDRVYEQYF
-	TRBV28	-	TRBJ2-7	TGTGCCAGCAGTGGGCGGGGACAGTCCTACGAGCAGTACTTC	CASSGRGQSYEQYF
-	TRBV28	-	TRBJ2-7	TGTGCCAGCAGTACAGGGACCTACGAGCAGTACTTC	CASSTGTYEQYF
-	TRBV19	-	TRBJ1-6	TGTGCCAGTAACCGGGAGGGCCGCTACGGTCCTAATTCACCCCTCCACTTT	CASNREGRYGPNSPLHF
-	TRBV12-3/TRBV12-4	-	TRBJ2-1	TGTGCCAGCAGGGAACTAGCCGCGCAGTTCTTC	CASRELAAQFF
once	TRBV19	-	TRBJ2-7	TGTGCCAGTAGTATAGCGGACGAGCAGTACTTC	CASSIADEQYF
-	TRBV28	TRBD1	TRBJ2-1	TGTGCCAGCAGTTTCCGGACAGGGAGCTCCTACAATGAGCAGTTCTTC	CASSFRTGSSYNEQFF
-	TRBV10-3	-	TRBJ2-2	TGTGCCACCCAGGGGCGGGAGTCTACGAACACCGGGGAGCTGTTTTTT	CATQGRESTNTGELFF
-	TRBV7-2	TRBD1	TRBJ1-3	TGTGCCAGCAGCTTACAGGGGGCGGTGGACACCATATATTTT	CASSLQGAVDTIYF
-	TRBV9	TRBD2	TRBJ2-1	TGTGCCAGCAGCGTAGAGGGGACTAGCGGATACAATGAGCAGTTCTTC	CASSVEGTSGYNEQFF
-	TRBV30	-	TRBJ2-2	TGTGCCTGGAGGCGACAGAAGTCCGGGGAGCTGTTTTTT	CAWRRQKSGELFF
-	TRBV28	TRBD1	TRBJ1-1	TGTGCCAGCAGTTCCCCACAGGGGTGGAACACTGAAGCTTTCTTT	CASSSPQGWNTEAFF
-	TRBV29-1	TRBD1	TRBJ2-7	TGCAGCGTCCCGGGACAGGGGCTCCTCTACGAGCAGTACTTC	CSVPGQGLLYEQYF
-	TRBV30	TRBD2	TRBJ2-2	TGTGCCTGGACCCTAAAGCTGGCGGGAGTAGCCGGGGAGCTGTTTTTT	CAWTLKLAGVAGELFF
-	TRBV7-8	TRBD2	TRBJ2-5	TGTGCCAGCAGCTTAGCTCCGACTAGCGGACAGACCCAGTACTTC	CASSLAPTSGQTQYF
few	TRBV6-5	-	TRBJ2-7	TGTGCCAGCAGTCGTGGACGGGACTACGAGCAGTACTTC	CASSRGRDYEQYF
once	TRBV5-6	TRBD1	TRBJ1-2	TGTGCCAGCAGCGTGGGACAGGGGTGGGATGGCTACACCTTC	CASSVGQGWDGYTF
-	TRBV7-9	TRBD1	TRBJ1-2	TGTGCCAGCAGCTTAGAGGGGGCGCATGGCTACACCTTC	CASSLEGAHGYTF
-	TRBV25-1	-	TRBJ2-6	TGTGCCAGCAGTGACTGGGGGGTATACTCTGGGGCCAACGTCCTGACTTTC	CASSDWGVYSGANVLTF
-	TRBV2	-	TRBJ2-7	TGTGCCAGCGCCGACAGAAAAAGGACATACGAGCAGTACTTC	CASADRKRTYEQYF
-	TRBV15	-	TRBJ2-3	TGTGCCACCAGCCGCGGTCGCGCCAAGACAGATACGCAGTATTTT	CATSRGRAKTDTQYF
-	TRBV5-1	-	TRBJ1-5	TGCGCCAGCAGCCCTCTCGGGAGGGGGGATCAGCCCCAGCATTTT	CASSPLGRGDQPQHF
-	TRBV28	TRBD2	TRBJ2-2	TGTGCCAGCAGTTTATTAGGGCTAGCGGGAACCGGGGAGCTGTTTTTT	CASSLLGLAGTGELFF
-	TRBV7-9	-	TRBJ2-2	TGTGCCAGCAGCTTTAAGGGACACGGTATAAGTGGGGAGCTGTTTTTT	CASSFKGHGISGELFF
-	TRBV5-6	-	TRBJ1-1	TGTGCCAGCAGCTTGGCGCGGGCTGAAGCTTTCTTT	CASSLARAEAFF
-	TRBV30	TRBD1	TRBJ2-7	TGTGCCTGTACCGGACAGGGAGGATACGAGCAGTACTTC	CACTGQGGYEQYF
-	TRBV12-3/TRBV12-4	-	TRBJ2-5	TGTGCCAGCAGATTAGCCGGGGAGACCCAGTACTTC	CASRLAGETQYF
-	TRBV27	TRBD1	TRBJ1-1	TGTGCCAGCAGACCAACAGGGGGGAACACTGAAGCTTTCTTT	CASRPTGGNTEAFF
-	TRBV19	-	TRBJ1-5	TGTGCCAGTAGAGGCAGGGGTGTAGGCAATCAGCCCCAGCATTTT	CASRGRGVGNQPQHF
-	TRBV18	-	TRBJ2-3	TGTGCCAGCTCACGCATACGGCCAGGGGATACGCAGTATTTT	CASSRIRPGDTQYF